Presented here are 17 T cell receptor beta chains from one specimen sequenced in a study of persistence of HIV-infected CD4 T cells. This was the immunoSEQ version 4 assay in survey mode. The table came from immunoSEQ multiplex PCR; TCRdb's copy has only in-frame clones and leaves some out. This sample yields tens of thousands of clones, of which around 80% are seen a single time; about 4.6% belongs to the top ten. Lysates of CMV-infected fibroblasts at around 9.8 ug/mL stimulated these cells. Memory cells lacking CD40L and CD69 with high CD45RO were sorted. The antigens of these receptors remain unknown. This specimen was CD4+ T cells sorted from PBMCs after approximately 20-hour stimulation, taken from a patient who received antiretroviral therapy. These receptors were obtained from an adult man with HIV who was CMV-seropositive.

This rearrangement joins TRBV7-3 to TRBJ1-1; D unclear. This CDR3 region has 14 residues. Trimming took 0 bases from V and 1 from J, leaving 6 bases between them. Germline-derived CDR1 and CDR2 are SGHTA and FQGTGA. The chain's CDR3 is CASSLTVGNTEAFF. The CDR3 region has the DNA TGTGCCAGCAGCTTAACGGTCGGGAACACTGAAGCTTTCTTT.

The chain has TRBV6-5 and TRBJ2-3; TRBD2 might be the D (7 bases). CDR3 length: 15 residues. Looked up from germline, CDR1 is MNHEY and CDR2 is SVGAGI. The V end was cut by 7 bases, the J end by 4 bases, with 18 bases between. The CDR3: CASTGGRPTSDTQYF. The CDR3 DNA sequence: TGTGCCAGCACCGGGGGGCGACCCACGTCAGATACGCAGTATTTT.

CDR3 nucleotides: TGTGCCAGCAGTTCCACCTCACCGGTTAGCAATCAGCCCCAGCATTTT. It translates to CASSSTSPVSNQPQHF. The chain recombines TRBV28 with TRBJ1-5; D ambiguous. Germline V gives CDR1 MDHEN, CDR2 SYDVKM. The CDR3 is 16 amino acids. Trimming removed 4 bases at V and 0 bases at J, with 13 bases between. Full variable domain (remainder filled in from reference TRBV28 and TRBJ1-5): DVKVTQSSRYLVKRTGEKVFLECVQDMDHENMFWYRQDPGLGLRLIYFSYDVKMKEKGDIPEGYSVSREKKERFSLILESASTNQTSMYLCASSSTSPVSNQPQHFGDGTRLSIL.

The rearrangement links TRBV24-1 to TRBJ2-5; D not resolved. Germline CDR1 is KGHDR and CDR2 is SFDVKD. V was clipped by 3 bases and J by 7 bases, with 14 bases between them. This CDR3 spans 14 amino acids. Here the CDR3 DNA reads TGTGCCACCAGTGATGACGGAGCCCTGGGGACCCAGTACTTC. Translating gives CATSDDGALGTQYF.

This sequence joins TRBV19 and TRBJ1-3, with 8 positions matching TRBD1. With V trimmed by 9 bases and J by 0 bases, 10 bases remained unmatched. The CDR3 has 16 residues. The germline V gene has CDR1 LNHDA and CDR2 SQIVND (reference sequence). The CDR3 loop is CARAPGQASSGNTIYF. The CDR3 bases are TGTGCCAGAGCACCGGGACAGGCCTCCTCTGGAAACACCATATATTTT.

This clone was counted once. The chain links TRBV28 to TRBJ1-2, with no clear D. This CDR3 spans 15 amino acids. The ends were cut back, 2 bases at V and 0 bases at J, with 10 bases in the middle. CDR1 is MDHEN, CDR2 SYDVKM, per germline. DNA for the CDR3: TGTGCCAGCAGTTTAGGGCAGGCGACTAACTATGGCTACACCTTC. Translating gives CASSLGQATNYGYTF.

This clone is a singleton in its sample. The chain has TRBV6-4 and TRBJ1-6, with D unclear. Germline V gene data show CDR1 as MRHNA and CDR2 as SNTAGT. The V end lost 3 bases, the J end lost 10 bases, and 10 bases lay between the germline ends. The CDR3 contains 13 residues. The DNA of the CDR3 is TGTGCCAGCAGTGAACAGAGAGCGTCACCCCTCCACTTT. It translates to CASSEQRASPLHF.

J is TRBJ2-1 and V is TRBV7-6; 7 nucleotides line up with TRBD1. J gave up 2 bases and V 7 bases, and 11 bases lay outside the gene matches. The CDR3 extends over 16 amino acids. The germline V gene encodes CDR1 SGHVS and CDR2 FNYEAQ. CDR3 in amino acids: CASTALVGGAYNEQFF. The CDR3 bases are TGTGCCAGCACCGCTCTAGTAGGGGGCGCCTACAATGAGCAGTTCTTC.

The chain uses TRBV18 and TRBJ2-3, with D uncertain. Germline V gene data show CDR1 as KGHSH and CDR2 as LQKENI. Trimming removed 2 bases from V and 7 bases from J, with 16 bases in between. The CDR3 length is 15 residues. The CDR3 spells CASSPDGLSLHTQYF. CDR3 bases: TGTGCCAGCTCACCAGACGGCTTATCGCTCCATACGCAGTATTTT.

The V call is TRBV20-1, the J call TRBJ1-5; D is perhaps TRBD1 (6 bases). Trimming took off 3 bases at V and 0 bases at J, with 24 bases between the two ends. The CDR3 sequence is 19 residues long. From germline, CDR1 is DFQATT and CDR2 SNEGSKA (reference sequence). This chain's CDR3 is CSASIHLGGDIHSNQPQHF. CDR3 nucleotide sequence: TGCAGTGCTAGTATTCACCTGGGGGGGGACATTCATAGCAATCAGCCCCAGCATTTT.

The V call is TRBV21-1, the J call TRBJ1-2; no DNA check was done on the table's D call, TRBD1. TRBV21-1 is designated a pseudogene. This CDR3 has 16 amino acids. The CDR3 here is CASSNVSPGGQHGYTF. Here the CDR3 DNA reads TGTGCCAGCAGCAATGTGAGCCCCGGAGGACAGCATGGCTACACCTTC.

The chain recombines TRBV19 with TRBJ1-6, with unresolved D. CDR3 size: 15 residues. V was pared by 4 bases and J by 8 bases, with 15 bases between. Germline-derived CDR1 and CDR2 are LNHDA and SQIVND (reference sequence). The CDR3 nucleotides are TGTGCCAGTAGTAAAATAGGGAATGAGGATTCACCCCTCCACTTT. It codes for CASSKIGNEDSPLHF. Drawing the rest from reference TRBV19 and TRBJ1-6, the complete variable domain is DGGITQSPKYLFRKEGQNVTLSCEQNLNHDAMYWYRQDPGQGLRLIYYSQIVNDFQKGDIAEGYSVSREKKESFPLTVTSAQKNPTAFYLCASSKIGNEDSPLHFGNGTRLTVT.

The chain employs TRBV27 and TRBJ1-4; TRBD1 might be the D (5 bases). Trimming stripped 6 bases from V and 8 bases from J, with 13 bases between. This CDR3 comprises 13 residues. Germline CDR1 MNHEY, CDR2 SMNVEV (reference sequence). CDR3 DNA sequence: TGTGCCAGCAGCGGGGGGTTTCGGGAAAAACTGTTTTTT. Protein product: CASSGGFREKLFF.

This chain uses TRBV5-5 with TRBJ1-2, with D uncertain. Germline V CDR1 and CDR2: SGHKS, YYEKEE (reference sequence). This CDR3 comprises 14 residues. The ends were cut back, 4 bases at V and 4 bases at J, with 14 bases in the middle. The CDR3 sequence is CASSPTTAIYGYTF. The CDR3 nucleotides read TGTGCCAGCAGCCCAACGACGGCGATCTATGGCTACACCTTC.

This rearrangement joins TRBV7-9 to TRBJ2-3; tentative D call: TRBD2 (6 bases). The length of the CDR3 is 14 residues. Germline V CDR1 and CDR2: SEHNR, FQNEAQ (reference sequence). V dropped 4 bases and J dropped 2 bases, with 10 bases sitting between them. This CDR3 is CASSSGLDTDTQYF. Written as DNA, the CDR3 is TGTGCCAGCAGCTCGGGACTTGACACAGATACGCAGTATTTT.

V gene TRBV27 combines with J gene TRBJ2-3; a weak D match, TRBD2 (6 bases). The CDR3 is 16 residues long. Trimming shortened V by 6 bases and J by 0 bases, and 16 bases separated the two germline ends. Germline CDR1 MNHEY, CDR2 SMNVEV (reference sequence). The CDR3 DNA reads TGTGCCAGCAGGAGGACCGGGACTTTCAGCACAGATACGCAGTATTTT. The encoded protein is CASRRTGTFSTDTQYF.

The chain is built from TRBV10-1 and TRBJ2-1; 7 bases are shared with TRBD2. The CDR3 totals 13 residues. Trimming removed 5 bases from V and 5 bases from J; junction bases left unmatched: 3. Germline V CDR1 and CDR2: WNHNN, SYGVQD (reference sequence). The CDR3 loop is CASSWSGDNEQFF. In DNA, the CDR3 is TGCGCCAGCAGTTGGAGCGGGGACAATGAGCAGTTCTTC.